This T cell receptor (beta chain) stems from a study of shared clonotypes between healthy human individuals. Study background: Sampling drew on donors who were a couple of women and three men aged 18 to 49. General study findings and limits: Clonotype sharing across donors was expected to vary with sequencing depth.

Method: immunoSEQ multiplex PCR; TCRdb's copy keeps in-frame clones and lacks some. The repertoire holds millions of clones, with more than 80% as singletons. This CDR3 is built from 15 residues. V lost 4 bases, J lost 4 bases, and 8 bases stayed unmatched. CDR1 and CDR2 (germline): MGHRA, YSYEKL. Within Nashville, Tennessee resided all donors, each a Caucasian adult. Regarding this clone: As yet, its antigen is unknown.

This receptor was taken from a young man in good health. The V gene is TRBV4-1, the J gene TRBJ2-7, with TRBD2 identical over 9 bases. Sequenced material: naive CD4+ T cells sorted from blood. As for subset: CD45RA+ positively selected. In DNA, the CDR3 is TGCGCCAGCAGCCCGGCGGGAGGGCTCTGGTACGAGCAGTACTTC. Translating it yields CASSPAGGLWYEQYF.